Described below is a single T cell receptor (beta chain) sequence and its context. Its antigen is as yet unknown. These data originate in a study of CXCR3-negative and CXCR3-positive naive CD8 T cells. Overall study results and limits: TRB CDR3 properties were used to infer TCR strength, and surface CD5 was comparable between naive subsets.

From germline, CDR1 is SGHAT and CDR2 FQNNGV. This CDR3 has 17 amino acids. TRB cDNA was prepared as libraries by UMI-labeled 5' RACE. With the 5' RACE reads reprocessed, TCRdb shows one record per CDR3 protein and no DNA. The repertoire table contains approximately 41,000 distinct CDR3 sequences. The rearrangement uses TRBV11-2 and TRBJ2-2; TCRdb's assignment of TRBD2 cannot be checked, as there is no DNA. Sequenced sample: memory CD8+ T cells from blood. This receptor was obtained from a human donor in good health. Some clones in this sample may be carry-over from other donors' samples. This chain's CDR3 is CASSHVIRRVNTGELFF.